Reported below is one T cell receptor beta chain. This clone was counted only a few times. The antigen it binds to is not known. Within one base of it there is no much larger clone, and no base qualities were kept. The cohort comprised some 730 healthy bone marrow donors. All cohort members were sampled while nominally healthy, although unrecorded immune exposures were likely present. The donor was CMV seronegative and belonged to the group of 352 seronegative cohort members. Each donor provided a peripheral blood sample, and peripheral blood mononuclear cells were used for TCR beta sequencing. The Qiagen DNeasy Blood Extraction Kit was used to extract genomic DNA from the blood cell samples. This specimen comes from a study of cytomegalovirus exposure and HLA in healthy donors (dated by TCRdb to about 2017). Notes on the research overall: According to an earlier analysis of 587 of the donors, about 179 million T cells yielded 117 million unique TCR beta sequences and less than 300 Gb of sequence data. Approximately 310 gigabases of sequencing data and approximately 91 million unique TCR sequences made up an early release that covered about 640 HLA-typed donors. Among the roughly 400 genotyped donors, about 83% belonged to the genetic ancestry cluster associated with self-reported Caucasian donors. The study was designed to test whether signatures of past pathogen exposure could be identified by cataloging public T cell receptors. The T cell repertoires of some 670 subjects were profiled by immunosequencing and related to cytomegalovirus serostatus. A separate validation cohort of approximately 130 different subjects was used in addition to the roughly 670-subject first cohort. The study combined high-throughput TCR immunosequencing, statistical association of individual TCRs with disease status, and machine learning to predict cytomegalovirus infection status. To study patterns of TCR occurrence, a later analysis re-analyzed previously published TCR beta repertoires from 700 or so donors and added high-resolution HLA genotyping. Rather than using new phenotypic data, the later analysis identified candidate immune exposures from TCR beta sequences and from how often those sequences occurred across donors. An earlier analysis of some 500 of the donors used high-throughput TCR beta sequencing to judge whether each TCR beta V gene segment behaved as functional or pseudogenic. Donor age, sex, ethnicity and CMV serostatus were compiled together with the repertoire data. In a later genetic analysis, genome-wide SNP genotypes for 398 of the 666 donors were used, and that subset was treated as a discovery cohort. Every discovery cohort repertoire had been produced on one sequencing platform. Both class I and class II loci were covered by HLA typing, at four-digit resolution. Typing coverage varied by locus: about 620-630 donors for A, B, C, DRB1 and DQB1; roughly 520 for DQA1; around 570 for DPA1; approximately 450 for DPB1. Five DR-DQ haplotypes were handled as single units for association and clustering, since linkage in the cohort was strong. Across about 370 genotyped donors of the cohort, an average of roughly 200,000 unique TCR beta nucleotide sequences per donor were sequenced, and roughly 20% of those sequences were non-productive. What the study reported, not specific to this receptor: This cohort had only TCR beta chains sequenced, and the lack of alpha or paired-chain data limited which features could be detected. The earlier analysis of almost 600 of the donors excluded some 15 rarely observed V segments, including chromosome 9 orphons, because counts were too low. Some IMGT-functional V segments, including TRBV6-2 and TRBV6-3, could not be distinguished by the 87-base-pair reads and were therefore excluded. While some public TCRs were present in many individuals, most TCR sequences turned up only very rarely across donors. According to a later analysis, TCR association rates differed among HLA loci, with DRB1 alleles showing the most associated TCRs and HLA-C alleles showing the fewest. A few of the identified cytomegalovirus-associated TCR beta chains were confirmed in vitro to be specific for cytomegalovirus antigens. The presence/absence analyses assumed that sequencing depth was roughly uniform across donors, and that assumption may not be true. Correlated functional status among segregating V segments might reflect linkage disequilibrium, but an unknown experimental factor could not be ruled out. In a later genetic analysis, fewer N-insertions in productive TCRs were reported among donors in an Asian-associated ancestry cluster than the roughly 700-donor mean. A cluster of highly shared sequence variants was judged likely to represent a technical artifact of the sequencing pipeline. Specific HLA alleles were associated with 15,000 to 20,000 TCR beta sequences at a false discovery rate of 0.05 in a later analysis. In a later analysis, HLA-associated TCR beta chains were found to be more clonally expanded and to have lower generation probabilities than equally common non-associated chains. A further reported finding was that TCR beta sequences accurately predicted the HLA-A and HLA-B alleles for most subjects in the first cohort. According to a later analysis, most CMV-associated TCR beta chains appeared to be HLA-restricted, and the HLA associations seemed to be driven largely by CMV exposure. In an earlier analysis of some 500 of the donors, most TCR beta V segments appeared in productive rearrangements about 87% or about 30% of the time, broadly matching IMGT annotations. An association between a missense DCLRE1C variant and V-gene and J-gene trimming of TCR beta chains was found in a later genetic analysis and replicated in an independent cohort. In a later analysis, several top co-occurrence clusters were reported to appear linked to parvovirus B19, influenza, CMV and Epstein-Barr virus. It was suggested by the authors that the approach could potentially be generalized to other disease states and immunological phenotypes. CMV serostatus was the only immune exposure information available for the cohort. HLA typing was unavailable for some donors at each locus, so association tests used only the typed subset. The study gave a list of 150 to 200 TCR beta chains associated with cytomegalovirus. When HLA alleles, especially DR and DQ, strongly co-occurred, TCR associations were difficult to assign to individual alleles. The classifier was reported to diagnose cytomegalovirus status with high specificity and sensitivity in both the original and validation cohorts.

Between the V and J ends, shortened by 3 bases and 5 bases respectively, the junction contains 11 bases. Based on the germline V gene (reference sequence), the CDR1 and CDR2 sequences are MNHNY and SVGAGI. The cysteine opens and the phenylalanine closes a CDR3 of 14 amino acids. Left in the record is the CDR3 DNA by itself, 42 bases read in frame from the first base. Libraries came from the immunoSEQ multiplex PCR assay. For the multiplex PCR, a mixture combining 60 forward primers for TCR Vbeta segments and 13 reverse primers for TCR Jbeta segments was used. A multiplex PCR assay on genomic DNA amplified the CDR3 region of rearranged TCR beta genes. On the Illumina HiSeq System, the amplified TCR beta libraries were sequenced as 87-base-pair reads. Per the original workflow: A later analysis counted about 80 million unique TCR beta chains across the 550 to 800 repertoires, and some 11 million of these chains were shared by at least two donors. Raw reads were error-corrected and collapsed into unique sequences by a nearest-neighbor algorithm in which closely related sequences were merged to remove PCR and sequencing errors. CDR3 sequences were aligned to IMGT reference sequences to assign V, D and J gene segments. Each retained sequence needed at least a six-nucleotide match to both a V gene segment and a J gene segment. A rearrangement was called productive if the CDR3 had no stop codons and remained in frame with V and J, and every other rearrangement was called non-productive. CDR3 was defined by IMGT convention, running from the second conserved V-encoded cysteine to the conserved J-encoded phenylalanine. The earlier analysis of fewer than 700 of the donors excluded sequences that lacked an unambiguous match to a single V gene segment. An earlier analysis of 500 to 700 of the donors classified V segments as functional when productive rearrangements were above 56.7% and as segregating when the standard deviation between donors was above 5%. A statistical classification framework was built for diagnosing cytomegalovirus status from the catalog of TCR beta chain sequences. In a later analysis, V and J genes were assigned by comparing TCR nucleotide sequences against IMGT/GENE-DB human TR gene sequences. In a later analysis, CDR3 sequences and most-parsimonious VDJ recombination scenarios were assigned using the TCRdist pipeline. In a later analysis, each TCR beta chain was defined by its CDR3 amino acid sequence together with its V-gene family, and reads without a unique V-gene family were excluded. As a way to deal with suspected cross-contamination and a sequencing artifact, a later analysis dropped more than 500 nucleotide sequences that were highly shared and had low generation probability. A later analysis calculated a clonal expansion index for each public chain from normalized within-repertoire ranks of inferred template counts. Generation probabilities in a later analysis came from a VDJ recombination model fitted to out-of-frame rearrangements, and those results were checked against IGoR. In a later analysis, TCR-TCR, TCR-HLA and TCR-CMV co-occurrence was scored with hypergeometric tests, and a repertoire-size bias correction was applied to TCR pairs. A later analysis estimated false discovery rates by permuting HLA or CMV assignments 20 times. In a later analysis, co-occurring TCRs were grouped using DBSCAN, with TCRdist sequence similarity added in when clustering inside HLA-allele-positive subsets. Repertoires with fewer than 30,000 or more than 120,000 public chains were left out of co-occurrence clustering, as were five repertoires with anomalous nucleotide sharing. TCRdb provides this immuneACCESS table in a form limited to in-frame rearrangements. Some clones are lacking; in checked studies, under half of them reflect an unresolved V gene, and why the rest are absent is not known. From that table come the V and J calls and clone size; the DNA was used to work out D and trimming. The sample has 150,000 to 200,000 clones on record, roughly 78% of them singletons. Of the sample, 3.1% is held by the ten largest clones.

The rearrangement combines TRBV6-6 with TRBJ1-5; 5 matching bases give a weak D call of TRBD1. The source is a woman between 40 and 55 years old in good health and CMV-seronegative. Sequencing used PBMCs. The DNA sequence follows: TGTGCCAGCAGTTATCCCGACAGAGATCAGCCCCAGCATTTT. Translation gives CASSYPDRDQPQHF.